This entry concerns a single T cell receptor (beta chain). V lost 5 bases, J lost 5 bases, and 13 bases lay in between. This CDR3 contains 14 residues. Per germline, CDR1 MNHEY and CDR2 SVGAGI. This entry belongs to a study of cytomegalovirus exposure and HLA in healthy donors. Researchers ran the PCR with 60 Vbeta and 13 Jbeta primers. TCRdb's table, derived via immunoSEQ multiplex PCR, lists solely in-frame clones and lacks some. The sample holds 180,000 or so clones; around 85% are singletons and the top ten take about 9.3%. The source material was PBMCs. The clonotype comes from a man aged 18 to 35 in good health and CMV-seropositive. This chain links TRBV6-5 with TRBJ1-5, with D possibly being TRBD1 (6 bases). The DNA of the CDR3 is TGTGCCAGCAGTCGAACACAGGGATATCAGCCCCAGCATTTT. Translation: CASSRTQGYQPQHF.